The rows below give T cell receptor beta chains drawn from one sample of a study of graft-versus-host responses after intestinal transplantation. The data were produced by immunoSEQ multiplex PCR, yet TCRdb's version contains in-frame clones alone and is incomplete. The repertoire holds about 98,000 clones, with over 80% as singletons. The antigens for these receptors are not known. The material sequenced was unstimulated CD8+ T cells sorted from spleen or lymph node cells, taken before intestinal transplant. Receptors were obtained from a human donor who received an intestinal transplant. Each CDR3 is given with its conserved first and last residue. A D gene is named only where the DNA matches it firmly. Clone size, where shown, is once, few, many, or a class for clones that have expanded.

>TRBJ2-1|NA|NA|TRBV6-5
TGTGCCAGCAGTTACAAGGCGGGCGCCTACAATGAGCAGTTCTTC
CASSYKAGAYNEQFF
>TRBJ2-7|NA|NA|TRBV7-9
TGTGCCAGCAACTTGGACGGAGTTGGCGAGCAGTACTTC
CASNLDGVGEQYF
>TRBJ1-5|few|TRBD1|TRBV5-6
TGTGCCAGCAGCTTGGGTTCCGGGACAGGGGGCGGAGGCAATCAGCCCCAGCATTTT
CASSLGSGTGGGGNQPQHF
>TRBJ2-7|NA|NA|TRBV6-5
TGTGCCAGCAGCGCTTGGGACCGAGAAGGCGAGCAGTACTTC
CASSAWDREGEQYF
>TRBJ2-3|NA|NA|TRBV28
TGTGCCAGCAGTTTATGCGTCCGGACAATGCACACAGATACGCAGTATTTT
CASSLCVRTMHTDTQYF
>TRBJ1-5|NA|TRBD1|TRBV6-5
TGTGCCAGCAGAGGGACAGGCCGGGAGATAGGGCCCCAGCATTTT
CASRGTGREIGPQHF
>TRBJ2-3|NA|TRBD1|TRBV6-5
TGTGCCAGCAGTTTTCCGGGACAGGGGTCTGATACGCAGTATTTT
CASSFPGQGSDTQYF
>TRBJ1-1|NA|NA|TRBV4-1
TGCGCCAGCAGCCAAGGACGGTTTAGGGGAGACATGAACACTGAAGCTTTCTTT
CASSQGRFRGDMNTEAFF
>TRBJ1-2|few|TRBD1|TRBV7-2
TGTGCCAGCAGCCCCTCCCAGGGGGGTTCCTATGGCTACACCTTC
CASSPSQGGSYGYTF
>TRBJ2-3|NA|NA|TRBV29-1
TGCAGCGTTGAGGGGTCTACTGAAATCACAGATACGCAGTATTTT
CSVEGSTEITDTQYF
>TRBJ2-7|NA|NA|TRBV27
TGTGCCAGCAGTTCACCGTCGGGGGAGCAGTACTTC
CASSSPSGEQYF
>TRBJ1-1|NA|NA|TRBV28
TGTGCCAGCAGTTTTGACGGCAACACTGAAGCTTTCTTT
CASSFDGNTEAFF
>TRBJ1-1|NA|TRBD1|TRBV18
TGTGCCAGCTCACCGGGACAGGGACTGCCATCCCTGAACACTGAAGCTTTCTTT
CASSPGQGLPSLNTEAFF
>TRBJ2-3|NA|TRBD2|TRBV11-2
TGTGCCAGCAGCTTGCTCTTTAGCGGGGGCAACACAGATACGCAGTATTTT
CASSLLFSGGNTDTQYF
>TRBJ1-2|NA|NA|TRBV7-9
TGTGCCAGCAGCTTAGTAGGGGAAGAGTACTATGGCTACACCTTC
CASSLVGEEYYGYTF
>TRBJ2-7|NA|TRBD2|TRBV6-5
TGTGCCAGCATACTAGCGGGGGACGTCTACGAGCAGTACTTC
CASILAGDVYEQYF
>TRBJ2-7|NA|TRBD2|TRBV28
TGTGCCAGCAGTTTCCTCAGACTAGCAGCGTCCTACGAGCAGTACTTC
CASSFLRLAASYEQYF
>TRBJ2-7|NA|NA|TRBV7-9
TGTGCCAGCAGCTATACAGGGAACGAGCAGTACTTC
CASSYTGNEQYF
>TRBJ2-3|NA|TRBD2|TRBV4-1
TGCGCCAGCAGCCAAGATCCCCAAGCGGGAGGTTACACAGATACGCAGTATTTT
CASSQDPQAGGYTDTQYF
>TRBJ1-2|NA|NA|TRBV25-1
TGTGCCAGCAGTGAATTGACAGGAGATGGCTACACCTTC
CASSELTGDGYTF
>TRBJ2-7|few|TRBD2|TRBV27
TGTGCCAGCAGTTTAGCGGGGGTTCTGGGACACGAGCAGTACTTC
CASSLAGVLGHEQYF
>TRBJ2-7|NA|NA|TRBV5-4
TGTGCCAGCAGCTCTATTGGTGACAGGTGGCGTACCTACGAGCAGTACTTC
CASSSIGDRWRTYEQYF
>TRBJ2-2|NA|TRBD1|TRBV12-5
TGTGCTAGTGGTTTCGACACGGACAGGGACGGGAACACCGGGGAGCTGTTTTTT
CASGFDTDRDGNTGELFF
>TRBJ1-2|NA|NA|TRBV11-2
TGTGCCAGCAGCTTAGGGACAAACTATGGCTACACCTTC
CASSLGTNYGYTF
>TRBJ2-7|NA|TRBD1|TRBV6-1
TGTGCCAGCACCCAGGGGGCTTACGAGCAGTACTTC
CASTQGAYEQYF
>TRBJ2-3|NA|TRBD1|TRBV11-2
TGTGCCAGCAGCTTGACAGGGGATGAGGGCACAGATACGCAGTATTTT
CASSLTGDEGTDTQYF
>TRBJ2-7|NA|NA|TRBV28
TGTGCCAGCAGTTTAGCGGTCTACGAGCAGTACTTC
CASSLAVYEQYF
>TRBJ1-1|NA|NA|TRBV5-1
TGCGCCAGCAGCTCTGCCGGGACGGCGAACACTGAAGCTTTCTTT
CASSSAGTANTEAFF
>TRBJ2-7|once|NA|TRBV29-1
TGCAGCGTTGGCGAGGGCTACGAGCAGTACTTC
CSVGEGYEQYF
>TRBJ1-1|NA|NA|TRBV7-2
TGTGCCAGCAGCCTGATGACCCTTCTGAACACTGAAGCTTTCTTT
CASSLMTLLNTEAFF
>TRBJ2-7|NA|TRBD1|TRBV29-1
TGCAGCGTCTATCCGGGACAGGGGGGCCCGAACGAGCAGTACTTC
CSVYPGQGGPNEQYF
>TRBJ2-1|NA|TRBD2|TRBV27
TGTGCCAGCAGTTCCCGACTAGCGGAGGTCAATGAGCAGTTCTTC
CASSSRLAEVNEQFF
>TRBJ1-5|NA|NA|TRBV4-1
TGCGCCAGCAGCCAAGGACAGCTCCATCAGCCCCAGCATTTT
CASSQGQLHQPQHF
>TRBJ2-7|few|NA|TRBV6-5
TGTGCCAGCAGTTACAGTGAGGGCTCCTACGAGCAGTACTTC
CASSYSEGSYEQYF
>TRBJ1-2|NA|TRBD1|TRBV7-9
TGTGCCAGCAGCTTATTTAGGGACAGGGGTTATGGCTACACCTTC
CASSLFRDRGYGYTF
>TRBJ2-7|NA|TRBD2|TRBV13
TGTGCCAGCAGCTTAGGCTCTAGCGGGACTTTCTACGAGCAGTACTTC
CASSLGSSGTFYEQYF
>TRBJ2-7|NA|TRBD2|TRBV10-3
TGTGCCATCAGTGAGGGGACTAGCGCCGAACACTACGAGCAGTACTTC
CAISEGTSAEHYEQYF
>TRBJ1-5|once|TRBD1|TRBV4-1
TGCGCCAGCAGCCAAGAAGGTCGACAGGGGGGGAATAGCAATCAGCCCCAGCATTTT
CASSQEGRQGGNSNQPQHF
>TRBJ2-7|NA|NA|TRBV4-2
TGTGCCAGCAGCCAAGCCGGACGGACCTACGAGCAGTACTTC
CASSQAGRTYEQYF
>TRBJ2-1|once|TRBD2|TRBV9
TGTGCCAGCAGCGTTGACGGGACTAGCGGGAATAATGAGCAGTTCTTC
CASSVDGTSGNNEQFF
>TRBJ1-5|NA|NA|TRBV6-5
TGTGCCAGCAGGTCAACGGTATATAGCAATCAGCCCCAGCATTTT
CASRSTVYSNQPQHF
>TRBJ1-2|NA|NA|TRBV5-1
TGCGCCAGCAGCTTGGGCAGGAACTATGGCTACACCTTC
CASSLGRNYGYTF
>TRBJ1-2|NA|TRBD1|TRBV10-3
TGTGCCATCTTACCGGACAGGGTGGACTATGGCTACACCTTC
CAILPDRVDYGYTF